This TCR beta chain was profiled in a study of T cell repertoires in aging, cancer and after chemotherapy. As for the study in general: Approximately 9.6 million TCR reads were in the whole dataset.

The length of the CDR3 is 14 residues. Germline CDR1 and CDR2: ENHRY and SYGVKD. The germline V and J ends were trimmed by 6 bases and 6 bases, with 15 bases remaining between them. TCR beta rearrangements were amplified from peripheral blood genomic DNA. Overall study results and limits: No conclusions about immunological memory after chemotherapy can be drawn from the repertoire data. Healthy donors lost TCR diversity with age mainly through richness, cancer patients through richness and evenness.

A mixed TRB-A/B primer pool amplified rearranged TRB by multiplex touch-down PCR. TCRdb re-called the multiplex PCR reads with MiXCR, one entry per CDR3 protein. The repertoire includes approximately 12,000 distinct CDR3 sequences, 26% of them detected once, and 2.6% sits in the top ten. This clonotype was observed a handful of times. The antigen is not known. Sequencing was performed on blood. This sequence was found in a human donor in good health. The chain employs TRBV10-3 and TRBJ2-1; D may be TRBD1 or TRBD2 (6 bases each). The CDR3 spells CAIRGTEGGNEQFF. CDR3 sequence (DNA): TGTGCCATCAGAGGGACGGAGGGGGGCAATGAGCAGTTCTTC.